The present T cell receptor beta chain was sequenced within a study of blood T cell repertoires in COVID-19. Each participant's cohort was designated according to participant-reported clinical history. Cohort 3 donors counted as recovered after two negative PCRs, clearance, or resolved symptoms. The CDR3 spans 15 residues. V lost 0 bases and J lost 6, with 12 bases in between. Germline V gene lookup returns CDR1 LNHNV and CDR2 YYDKDF (reference sequence). Assay used: immunoSEQ multiplex PCR; TCRdb lists only in-frame clones, some missing. The repertoire consists of roughly 250,000 clones, with roughly 85% occurring once and the leading ten covering 1.5% to 2%.

The clonotype was recovered from a woman between 50 and 59 years old who had recovered from COVID-19. The V and J genes are TRBV15 and TRBJ2-1, with D perhaps matching TRBD2 (6 bases). The sequencing sample was made of PBMCs or T cells enriched from blood (not recorded which). CDR3 DNA sequence: TGTGCCACCAGCAGAGATGGGGACTCCAGCAATGAGCAGTTCTTC. This translates into CATSRDGDSSNEQFF.